This T cell receptor beta chain derives from a study of blood T cell repertoires in COVID-19. Study-level background: Samples representing acute and convalescent COVID-19 were sourced from the United States, Italy and Spain.

The repertoire was sequenced with immunoSEQ multiplex PCR; TCRdb's copy has only in-frame clones and lacks some. The sample carries 250,000 to 400,000 clones, roughly 90% recorded once. The V and J ends lost 4 bases and 0 bases respectively, with 7 bases between them. The CDR3 totals 13 residues. Germline V CDR1 and CDR2: SQVTM, ANQGSEA. The specimen sequenced was PBMCs or T cells enriched from blood (not recorded which). The rearrangement uses TRBV29-1 and TRBJ1-5; a weak D match, TRBD1 (5 bases). The receptor was isolated from a man aged 55 to 69 who had recovered from COVID-19. The CDR3 DNA follows: TGCAGCGTTGGACAGAATAGCAATCAGCCCCAGCATTTT. Translated, it gives CSVGQNSNQPQHF.